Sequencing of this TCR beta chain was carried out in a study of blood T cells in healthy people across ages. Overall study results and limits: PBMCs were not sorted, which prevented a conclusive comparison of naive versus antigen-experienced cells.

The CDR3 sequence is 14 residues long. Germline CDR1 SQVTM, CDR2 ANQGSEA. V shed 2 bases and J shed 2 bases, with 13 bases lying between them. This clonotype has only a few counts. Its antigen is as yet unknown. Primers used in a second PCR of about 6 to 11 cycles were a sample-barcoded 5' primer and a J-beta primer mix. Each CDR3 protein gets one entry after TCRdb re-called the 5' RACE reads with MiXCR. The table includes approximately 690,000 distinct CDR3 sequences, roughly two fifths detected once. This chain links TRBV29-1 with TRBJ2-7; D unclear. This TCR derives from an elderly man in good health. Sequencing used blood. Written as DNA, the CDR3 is TGCAGCGTTGAAAACTCCAAGGGTACCTACGAGCAGTACTTC. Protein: CSVENSKGTYEQYF.